The clone carrying this T cell receptor beta chain was seen ten or more times. No antigen is known for it. The data were obtained in a study of tumor and adjacent non-tumor tissue in lung cancer. Overall study context: The cohort had around twelve adenocarcinoma, 2 squamous cell and 1 small cell patients. Notes on the study in general: Top 100 clones took a larger repertoire share in normal lung.

TCRbeta libraries were built with three rounds of nested PCR, modified from ARM-PCR. MiXCR, applied by TCRdb to the multiplex PCR reads, yields one record per CDR3 protein. This sample has just over 200,000 distinct CDR3 sequences, with less than 80% found just once. From germline, CDR1 is DFQATT and CDR2 SNEGSKA (reference sequence). The CDR3 length is 12 residues. Losses at the gene ends were 4 bases for V and 5 bases for J; bases not matched to a gene: 4. This sample's RNA came from whole unsorted tissue. The receptor comes from a man in his sixties with non-small cell lung cancer. Sequenced: lung tumor tissue. The chain recombines TRBV20-1 with TRBJ1-2; 7 bases fit TRBD1. The CDR3 nucleotides read TGCAGTGCTACGGACAGGATTTATGGCTACACCTTC. Protein sequence: CSATDRIYGYTF.